This TCR beta chain was sequenced for a study of blood T cell repertoires in COVID-19. About the research overall: Samples came from the United States, Italy and Spain, spanning acute and convalescent COVID-19. T cells, B-cell-depleted T cells, or PBMCs supplied cDNA or gDNA.

Original analysis: Amplifying reference gene primers gave estimates of nucleated cell counts. Libraries were prepared by immunoSEQ multiplex PCR; TCRdb keeps only in-frame clonotypes and omits some of them. V and J calls and clone size follow that table, whereas D and trimming were derived from the DNA. The sample includes 330,000 or so clones, about 87% seen only once; the top ten take roughly 8.9%. Germline loops: CDR1 SGHVS, CDR2 FNYEAQ. J lost 6 bases, V lost 5 bases, and 8 bases had no gene match. CDR3 length equals 14 residues. Recruited during active infection, patients (from Seattle) were subsequently followed longitudinally.

The sequenced sample was peripheral blood. This receptor was taken from a man aged 25-40 years with COVID-19, enrolled during active disease. The gene calls are TRBV7-6 and TRBJ1-1; 8 nucleotides align to TRBD1. CDR3 sequence: CASSLRGLDAEAFF. CDR3 DNA: TGTGCCAGCAGCCTCAGGGGGCTGGATGCTGAAGCTTTCTTT.